These T cell receptor beta chains were read from a single sample in a study of T cell responses to AZD1222 COVID-19 vaccine. Only in-frame clones appear in the TCRdb table, and some are missing; sequencing was by immunoSEQ multiplex PCR. The table records approximately 160,000 clones, approximately 90% of them present only once. The sequenced sample was peripheral blood, obtained on day 0 of AZD1222 vaccination. The receptors were gathered from an adult in good health. CDR3s include the opening cysteine and the closing phenylalanine or tryptophan.

cdr3_length: 15; v_call: TRBV3-1/TRBV3-2; j_call: TRBJ1-3; cdr3_aa: CASSFAGDSGNTIYF
cdr3_length: 18; v_call: TRBV4-2; j_call: TRBJ2-1; cdr3_aa: CASSQALAGGGLYNEQFF
cdr3_length: 16; v_call: TRBV4-3; j_call: TRBJ2-1; cdr3_aa: CASSQGRMASKNEQFF
cdr3_length: 14; v_call: TRBV6-2/TRBV6-3; j_call: TRBJ2-3; cdr3_aa: CASSYGTNSDTQYF
cdr3_length: 14; v_call: TRBV28; j_call: TRBJ1-1; cdr3_aa: CASGTGGADTEAFF
cdr3_length: 11; v_call: TRBV7-9; j_call: TRBJ1-1; cdr3_aa: CASSPGTGTFF
cdr3_length: 15; v_call: TRBV4-3; j_call: TRBJ1-4; cdr3_aa: CASSQVLTGNEKLFF
cdr3_length: 15; v_call: TRBV18; j_call: TRBJ1-4; cdr3_aa: CASSPRDSPNEKLFF
cdr3_length: 14; v_call: TRBV18; j_call: TRBJ2-7; cdr3_aa: CASSPYGTSYEQYF
cdr3_length: 13; v_call: TRBV29-1; j_call: TRBJ2-7; cdr3_aa: CSAGGGESYEQYF
cdr3_length: 15; v_call: TRBV4-3; j_call: TRBJ1-2; cdr3_aa: CASSQDSGRNYGYTF
cdr3_length: 13; v_call: TRBV28; j_call: TRBJ2-1; cdr3_aa: CATKVHRANEQFF
cdr3_length: 15; v_call: TRBV30; j_call: TRBJ2-3; cdr3_aa: CAWSVAGVLTDTQYF
cdr3_length: 17; v_call: TRBV9; j_call: TRBJ1-2; cdr3_aa: CASSVDPAQGSNYGYTF
cdr3_length: 17; v_call: TRBV19; j_call: TRBJ1-1; cdr3_aa: CASSPAAYGGGGTEAFF
cdr3_length: 15; v_call: TRBV27; j_call: TRBJ1-5; cdr3_aa: CASSSGQYSNQPQHF
cdr3_length: 15; v_call: TRBV6-2/TRBV6-3; j_call: TRBJ2-2; cdr3_aa: CASSRSGRHPGELFF
cdr3_length: 16; v_call: TRBV6-4; j_call: TRBJ2-1; cdr3_aa: CASSDGAGGTGKEQFF
cdr3_length: 17; v_call: TRBV7-3; j_call: TRBJ2-2; cdr3_aa: CASSFAAGGTNTGELFF
cdr3_length: 11; v_call: TRBV27; j_call: TRBJ2-3; cdr3_aa: CASRLTDTQYF
cdr3_length: 15; v_call: TRBV4-1; j_call: TRBJ1-2; cdr3_aa: CASSQDTGRDYGYTF
cdr3_length: 14; v_call: TRBV28; j_call: TRBJ1-2; cdr3_aa: CASRDLRRSYGYTF
cdr3_length: 15; v_call: TRBV7-9; j_call: TRBJ2-1; cdr3_aa: CASSKNRRLFNEQFF
cdr3_length: 14; v_call: TRBV5-1; j_call: TRBJ1-2; cdr3_aa: CASSLGQGAEGYTF
cdr3_length: 16; v_call: TRBV19; j_call: TRBJ1-1; cdr3_aa: CASSLDDRGLRTEAFF